A single sample is the source of the 4 T cell receptor beta chains below, sequenced in a study of regulatory T cells in long-lasting Graves disease. Time point here: newly diagnosed GD, antithyroid drugs for less than 3 months. Extracted RNA from PBMCs served as the source of the TCR library. Building the TCR beta libraries relied on iRepertoire HTBI primers, and CDR3 regions underwent Arm-PCR. In TCRdb, the multiplex PCR reads were re-called with MiXCR into one record per CDR3 protein. There are some 370,000 distinct CDR3 sequences in the sample; 12% occur only once, and 15% to 20% lies in the top ten. The data were also submitted as part of a second study, on T cells in Graves' hyperthyroidism and ophthalmopathy.

The sequenced sample was peripheral blood mononuclear cells (PBMCs), obtained at new diagnosis, from a patient treated with antithyroid drugs. The receptor source for this set is a woman between 18 and 29 years old with Graves disease.

The chain has TRBV29-1 and TRBJ1-1, with D perhaps TRBD1 (5 bases). CDR3 size: 15 residues. Germline V CDR1 and CDR2: SQVTM, ANQGSEA. V lost 0 bases and J lost 3, with 14 bases in between. The CDR3, as DNA: TGCAGCGTTGAAGATCTTGGGGGGTTTCACACTGAAGCTTTCTTT. Amino acids: CSVEDLGGFHTEAFF.

The sample holds many counts of this clonotype. The chain joins TRBV7-2 to TRBJ1-3, with no clear D. The CDR3 contains 11 residues. V was pared by 4 bases and J by 7 bases, with 5 bases between. Germline V gene sequence: CDR1 SGHTA, CDR2 FQGNSA. The CDR3 is CASSSWNTIYF. The CDR3 DNA is TGTGCCAGCAGCTCGTGGAACACCATATATTTT.

This clonotype was counted ten times or more. This chain links TRBV18 with TRBJ2-7, with D unresolved. This CDR3 has 16 residues. With 2 bases removed from V and 2 bases from J, the gap between germline ends came to 16 bases. Germline CDR1 is KGHSH and CDR2 is LQKENI. The CDR3 nucleotides read TGTGCCAGCTCACCAGCTTCCGTCGGCGCCACCTACGAGCAGTACTTC. Residues: CASSPASVGATYEQYF.

This clonotype was picked up many times. CDR3 coding DNA: TGTGCCAGCAGTTTTTCCCCGGATGGCTACACCTTC. It codes for CASSFSPDGYTF. J is TRBJ1-2 and V is TRBV12-3 or TRBV12-4; D is unresolved. Trimming removed 3 bases from V and 6 bases from J, with 8 bases in between. The CDR3 extends over 12 amino acids.